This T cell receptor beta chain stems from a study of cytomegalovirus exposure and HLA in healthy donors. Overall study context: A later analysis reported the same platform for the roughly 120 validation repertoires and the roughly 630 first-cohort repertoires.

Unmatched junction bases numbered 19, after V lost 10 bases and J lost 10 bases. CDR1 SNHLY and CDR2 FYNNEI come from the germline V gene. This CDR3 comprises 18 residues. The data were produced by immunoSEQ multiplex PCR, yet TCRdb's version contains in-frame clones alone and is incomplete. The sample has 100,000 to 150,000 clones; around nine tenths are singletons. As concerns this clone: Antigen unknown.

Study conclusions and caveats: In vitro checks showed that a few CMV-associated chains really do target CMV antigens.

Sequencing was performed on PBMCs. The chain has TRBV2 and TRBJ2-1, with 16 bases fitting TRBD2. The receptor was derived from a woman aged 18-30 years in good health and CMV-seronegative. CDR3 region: CAKAPGLAGGPKLGEQFF. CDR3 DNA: TGTGCCAAAGCTCCGGGACTAGCGGGAGGGCCCAAATTAGGCGAGCAGTTCTTC.